This T cell receptor beta chain was identified in a study of blood T cell repertoires in COVID-19. The CDR3 totals 12 residues. V was cut by 6 bases and J by 6 bases, with 11 bases left in between. Germline-derived CDR1 and CDR2 are MNHEY and SVGAGI. TCRdb's copy holds only in-frame clones and misses some; the assay was immunoSEQ multiplex PCR. The sample contains 100,000 to 150,000 clones, 92% of which appear only once. Followed longitudinally, the Seattle patients had been enrolled during active infection. This rearrangement joins TRBV6-5 to TRBJ1-1, with D uncertain. The receptor was isolated from a middle-aged man with COVID-19, enrolled during active disease. Material: peripheral blood. The CDR3 spells CASRVLEAEAFF. The DNA for the CDR3 is TGTGCCAGCAGGGTCCTGGAGGCTGAAGCTTTCTTT.